The clone carrying this TCR beta chain was seen at least ten times. These data come from a study of human T cells and chemical hapten exposure. For the study at large: Upper-back patches of 0.01% DPC were read at 6 days.

With 6 bases clipped from V and 4 bases from J, the junction kept 5 bases outside the gene matches. This CDR3 has 13 residues. Germline lookup yields CDR1 SGHTA and CDR2 FQGNSA. Time point of the sample: patch test 1, 2 weeks after DPC sensitization. Treatment specified: therapeutic diphenylcyclopropenone sensitization with weekly scalp DPC. Each donor was an alopecia patient between 18 and 70 years of age who qualified for DPC. Under the authors' procedure: Sequenced samples showed a median of around 93,000 TCRs each, with counts running from about 20,000 to 690,000. TCRdb reanalysed the RACE reads using MiXCR and keeps one entry per CDR3 protein. The V and J calls shown here were made by TCRdb, not taken from the authors' results. The table includes about 110,000 distinct CDR3 sequences, approximately 10% detected once.

The sequence was collected from a middle-aged woman with alopecia areata. Some clones in this sample may be carry-over from other donors' samples. This specimen was whole blood, taken in connection with sensitization to the hapten diphenylcyclopropenone (DPC). The chain recombines TRBV7-2 with TRBJ1-2; the match to TRBD1 covers 7 bases. CDR3 coding DNA: TGTGCCAGCAGTGGGGACAGCTCCTATGGCTACACCTTC. Protein product: CASSGDSSYGYTF.